The clone carrying this TCR beta chain was detected once. Antigen unknown. The identical CDR3 is also encoded by other nucleotide sequences in the sample. Mixed chimerism was transient after nonmyeloablative marrow transplants from related graft donors. The sample comes from a study of Tregs in tolerant kidney transplant recipients. Notes on the study in general: Few patients were studied, so findings need validation in larger groups.

This CDR3 region has 16 residues. The V gene's germline CDR1 is MNHNY and CDR2 SVGAGI (reference sequence). Trimming cost V 6 bases and J 0 bases; bases outside gene matches: 4. Sequenced by immunoSEQ multiplex PCR; TCRdb stores in-frame clones only, minus some. The data hold 81,000 or so clones, with 91% observed a single time. The receptor was derived from a human patient who received a combined kidney and bone marrow transplant. Some T cells may be graft donor cells. The chain uses TRBV6-6 and TRBJ1-6, with 8 bases that match TRBD1. The sequencing used CD4+ T cells from blood (PBMCs), collected 24 months after the transplant. CDR3 nucleotide sequence: TGTGCCAGCAGGCGACAGGGGAGCTCCTATAATTCACCCCTCCACTTT. Protein sequence: CASRRQGSSYNSPLHF.